This is a list of T cell receptor beta chains from one sample in a study of PD-L1 blockade in urothelial cancer. Sequencing used immunoSEQ multiplex PCR; TCRdb keeps in-frame clones, though not all of them. Here the sample spans about 52,000 clones, about 68% being singletons. The material sequenced was PBMCs, taken around atezolizumab (anti-PD-L1) treatment. The receptors were gathered from a man aged 65 to 85 with urothelial cancer. The CDR3 runs from the conserved cysteine through the conserved F or W. D genes are given only for firm matches. Rows give clone size only sometimes, using once, few, many, or a class for an expanded clone.

>TRBJ1-2|TRBV5-4|-|TRBD1
CASSRDSSNYGYTF
TGTGCCAGCAGCCGGGACAGCTCTAACTATGGCTACACCTTC
>TRBJ2-5|TRBV6-5|-|TRBD1
CASSEQGLRAQYF
TGTGCCAGCAGCGAACAGGGGTTGAGGGCCCAGTACTTC
>TRBJ2-5|TRBV2|-|-
CASSRDRSYQETQYF
TGTGCCAGCAGTCGTGACAGGTCGTACCAAGAGACCCAGTACTTC
>TRBJ1-3|TRBV25-1|-|-
CASSNTAGSGNTIYF
TGTGCCAGCAGTAACACAGCAGGCTCTGGAAACACCATATATTTT
>TRBJ1-3|TRBV7-2|-|TRBD1
CASSARTGTGNTIYF
TGTGCCAGCAGCGCTAGGACAGGGACCGGAAACACCATATATTTT
>TRBJ1-1|TRBV9|-|TRBD1
CASSVAAGGTPLGTEAFF
TGTGCCAGCAGCGTAGCGGCAGGGGGGACCCCCCTGGGCACTGAAGCTTTCTTT
>TRBJ2-7|TRBV5-6|-|-
CASSWRGQSYEQYF
TGTGCCAGCAGCTGGAGGGGACAGTCCTACGAGCAGTACTTC
>TRBJ2-7|TRBV27|few|TRBD1
CASSTPPRQGAYEQYF
TGTGCCAGCAGTACTCCCCCCCGACAGGGAGCCTACGAGCAGTACTTC
>TRBJ2-1|TRBV7-2|-|-
CASSFHHRASSYNEQFF
TGTGCCAGCAGCTTCCACCACAGGGCAAGCTCCTACAATGAGCAGTTCTTC
>TRBJ1-1|TRBV11-2|few|-
CASSSRGTEAFF
TGTGCCAGCAGCTCCCGGGGCACTGAAGCTTTCTTT
>TRBJ1-4|TRBV7-2|-|-
CASSFAGLDEKLFF
TGTGCCAGCAGCTTTGCGGGGCTTGATGAAAAACTGTTTTTT
>TRBJ2-1|TRBV9|once|-
CASSVGTQIEQFF
TGTGCCAGCAGCGTAGGGACTCAAATTGAGCAGTTCTTC
>TRBJ2-7|TRBV9|-|TRBD1
CASSARQGSTYEQYF
TGTGCCAGCAGCGCCCGACAGGGCTCCACCTACGAGCAGTACTTC
>TRBJ1-1|TRBV15|-|TRBD1
CATSGRRGLGTEAFF
TGTGCCACCAGCGGACGCAGGGGGCTGGGCACTGAAGCTTTCTTT
>TRBJ1-2|TRBV11-3|many|-
CASSLDSSAGAYGYTF
TGTGCCAGCAGCTTAGATAGTTCAGCAGGGGCCTATGGCTACACCTTC
>TRBJ2-3|TRBV5-1|few|-
CASRADPSTDTQYF
TGCGCCAGCAGAGCGGACCCAAGCACAGATACGCAGTATTTT
>TRBJ2-7|TRBV18|few|TRBD1
CASSRAGGSYEQYF
TGTGCCAGCTCACGGGCAGGGGGCTCCTACGAGCAGTACTTC
>TRBJ1-5|TRBV19|-|-
CASSMAGGNQPQHF
TGTGCCAGTAGTATGGCAGGGGGCAATCAGCCCCAGCATTTT
>TRBJ1-2|TRBV30|-|-
CAWNGLGGRGYTF
TGTGCCTGGAACGGACTCGGGGGGCGAGGCTACACCTTC
>TRBJ2-1|TRBV12-5|-|TRBD2
CASGWGGNNEQFF
TGTGCTAGTGGCTGGGGAGGGAACAATGAGCAGTTCTTC
>TRBJ2-3|TRBV18|few|TRBD2
CASSPGRAPDTQYF
TGTGCCAGCTCACCCGGGAGGGCCCCAGATACGCAGTATTTT
>TRBJ1-1|TRBV4-3|few|-
CASSQDGATEAFF
TGCGCCAGCAGCCAAGATGGGGCCACTGAAGCTTTCTTT
>TRBJ2-3|TRBV4-1|-|-
CASSQESQGGDTQYF
TGCGCCAGCAGCCAAGAATCACAGGGCGGGGATACGCAGTATTTT
>TRBJ1-2|TRBV6-6|-|-
CASLRGDYGYTF
TGTGCCAGCCTTCGGGGTGACTATGGCTACACCTTC
>TRBJ1-4|TRBV5-4|once|-
CASSSTGRGREKLFF
TGTGCCAGCAGCTCTACAGGGCGAGGAAGAGAAAAACTGTTTTTT
>TRBJ2-1|TRBV7-3|few|TRBD2
CASSLIGGGVYNEQFF
TGTGCCAGCAGCTTAATCGGCGGGGGGGTCTACAATGAGCAGTTCTTC
>TRBJ2-2|TRBV9|few|TRBD1
CASNRQGNTGELFF
TGTGCCAGCAACCGACAGGGAAACACCGGGGAGCTGTTTTTT
>TRBJ2-1|TRBV19|-|TRBD1
CASSIAGQASNEQFF
TGTGCCAGTAGTATAGCGGGACAGGCGTCCAATGAGCAGTTCTTC
>TRBJ2-4|TRBV7-2|-|-
CASSLGRGREWVQYF
TGTGCCAGCAGCTTAGGTCGGGGGCGGGAGTGGGTTCAGTACTTC
>TRBJ1-6|TRBV7-2|-|-
CASTLGARRADSPLHF
TGTGCCAGCACCCTGGGGGCACGGCGCGCGGATTCACCCCTCCACTTT
>TRBJ1-2|TRBV7-9|few|-
CASSRGTGVSLLGYTF
TGTGCCAGCAGCCGGGGTACGGGGGTTAGTTTGCTCGGCTACACCTTC
>TRBJ1-5|TRBV11-2|-|-
CASSLGPVFGQPQHF
TGTGCCAGCAGCTTAGGGCCAGTATTCGGGCAGCCCCAGCATTTT
>TRBJ2-4|TRBV4-2|-|TRBD1
CASSQEGQVGAKNIQYF
TGTGCCAGCAGCCAAGAGGGACAGGTGGGGGCCAAAAACATTCAGTACTTC
>TRBJ2-3|TRBV7-9|-|-
CASRSDSLADTQYF
TGTGCCAGCAGATCGGACAGCCTGGCGGATACGCAGTATTTT
>TRBJ2-3|TRBV7-9|few|-
CASSLGSGPGYTQYF
TGTGCCAGCAGCTTAGGAAGCGGCCCCGGGTATACGCAGTATTTT
>TRBJ2-5|TRBV7-3|-|-
CASSPNSYRGGETQYF
TGTGCCAGCAGCCCCAACTCCTACAGGGGGGGGGAGACCCAGTACTTC
>TRBJ2-7|TRBV5-4|-|TRBD1
CASSSRQGAYEQYF
TGTGCCAGCAGCTCCCGACAGGGGGCCTACGAGCAGTACTTC
>TRBJ1-2|TRBV5-1|-|TRBD1
CASSRQTGATGDGYTF
TGCGCCAGCAGCAGACAAACAGGGGCGACTGGAGATGGCTACACCTTC
>TRBJ2-7|TRBV6-1|-|TRBD1
CASSEGVTGGDEQYF
TGTGCCAGCAGTGAAGGGGTGACAGGGGGCGACGAGCAGTACTTC
>TRBJ2-1|TRBV29-1|medium-sized|TRBD2
CSVGRGSGGDNEQFF
TGCAGCGTGGGGCGGGGAAGCGGGGGGGACAATGAGCAGTTCTTC
>TRBJ2-1|TRBV30|-|TRBD2
CAWRGLADSSYNEQFF
TGTGCCTGGAGGGGCCTAGCGGACTCCTCCTACAATGAGCAGTTCTTC
>TRBJ2-3|TRBV19|-|-
CASTAGRAYTDTQYF
TGTGCCAGTACGGCGGGCCGTGCTTATACAGATACGCAGTATTTT
>TRBJ2-4|TRBV6-5|-|-
CASRLGQRNIQYF
TGTGCCAGCAGACTTGGACAGCGGAACATTCAGTACTTC
>TRBJ2-1|TRBV5-1|-|TRBD1
CASSSLGGTGDEQFF
TGCGCCAGCAGCTCCCTTGGGGGGACAGGGGATGAGCAGTTCTTC
>TRBJ1-5|TRBV7-2|-|TRBD1
CASSQYRGSNQPQHF
TGTGCCAGCAGCCAGTACAGGGGTAGCAATCAGCCCCAGCATTTT
>TRBJ1-2|TRBV7-9|few|TRBD1
CASSFSTGFGGYTF
TGTGCCAGCAGCTTCTCGACAGGGTTTGGTGGCTACACCTTC
>TRBJ2-5|TRBV18|-|-
CASSPSQGNRETQYF
TGTGCCAGCTCACCATCACAGGGCAATAGGGAGACCCAGTACTTC
>TRBJ2-7|TRBV9|-|-
CASSVESPINSYEQYF
TGTGCCAGCAGCGTAGAAAGCCCGATAAATTCCTACGAGCAGTACTTC
>TRBJ2-1|TRBV5-1|-|TRBD1
CASSLARNRGNEQFF
TGCGCCAGCAGCTTGGCCCGAAACAGGGGCAATGAGCAGTTCTTC
>TRBJ1-2|TRBV15|few|TRBD1
CATSRGGTGGYGYTF
TGTGCCACCAGCAGAGGGGGAACAGGGGGCTATGGCTACACCTTC